A selection of T cell receptor beta chains follows, all from one sample in a study of blood T cells in healthy people across ages. TCRdb passed the 5' RACE reads through MiXCR, listing each CDR3 protein once. The sample holds hundreds of thousands of distinct CDR3 sequences, approximately 40% seen once. The sequenced material came from blood. The receptors shown here come from a man older than 75 in good health. CDR3s include the opening cysteine and the closing phenylalanine or tryptophan. A D gene is named only where the DNA matches it firmly. Clone size is given for some rows only: seen once, a few or many times, or a class if the clone is expanded.

cdr3_nt,cdr3_aa,j_call,v_call,clone_size,d_call
TGTGCCAGCAGTGGGACTAGCGGAGATACGCAGTATTTT,CASSGTSGDTQYF,TRBJ2-3,TRBV12-3/TRBV12-4,many,TRBD2
TGTGCCAGCAGCTTATGGCGGGGAGAGACCCAGTACTTC,CASSLWRGETQYF,TRBJ2-5,TRBV11-2,.,.
TGTGCCAGCGGCCCCCAGGGGTACGAGCAGTACTTC,CASGPQGYEQYF,TRBJ2-7,TRBV14,.,.
TGTGCCAGCAGCTCGGGACGCATCCAAGAGACCCAGTACTTC,CASSSGRIQETQYF,TRBJ2-5,TRBV7-2,.,.
TGTGCCAGCAGCTCGGGACAGGGGGGGTTCAATGAGCAGTTCTTC,CASSSGQGGFNEQFF,TRBJ2-1,TRBV11-3,.,TRBD1
TGTGCCAGCAGTGAGGCCTACAATGAGCAGTTCTTC,CASSEAYNEQFF,TRBJ2-1,TRBV6-2/TRBV6-3,few,.
TGTGCCAGCAGCGCGGGGAGGGTGGAGACCCAGTACTTC,CASSAGRVETQYF,TRBJ2-5,TRBV9,many,TRBD2
TGTGCCAGCAGCCGGGGGGTTATGATGCATGAGCAGTTCTTC,CASSRGVMMHEQFF,TRBJ2-1,TRBV11-2,once,TRBD2
TGTGCCAGCTCACCACAGGCGACTAGCGGCTCTGGGGCCAACGTCCTGACTTTC,CASSPQATSGSGANVLTF,TRBJ2-6,TRBV18,.,TRBD2
TGTGCCACCAGTGAATTCCAGGGCGGAAACACCGGGGAGCTGTTTTTT,CATSEFQGGNTGELFF,TRBJ2-2,TRBV24-1,.,.
TGTGCCAGCAGTCCATCCCCCGGACAGGGTTACAATGAGCAGTACTTC,CASSPSPGQGYNEQYF,TRBJ2-7,TRBV27,.,TRBD1
TGTGCCAGCAGCTCTACAGGGACGGGACTGTTTTTT,CASSSTGTGLFF,TRBJ1-4,TRBV9,many,.
TGTGCCAGCGGCAACAACAGGGGGGTCGACACTGAAGCTTTCTTT,CASGNNRGVDTEAFF,TRBJ1-1,TRBV6-1,few,TRBD1
TGTGCCAGCAGTTCAACGCGGGGTTTGAATGAGCAGTTCTTC,CASSSTRGLNEQFF,TRBJ2-1,TRBV12-3/TRBV12-4,.,.
TGCAGCGCGACAGGGGGAGGCCAAGAGACCCAGTACTTC,CSATGGGQETQYF,TRBJ2-5,TRBV29-1,many,TRBD1
TGCAGTGCCAACAGGGTAAGCTCCTACAATGAGCAGTTCTTC,CSANRVSSYNEQFF,TRBJ2-1,TRBV20-1,.,.
TGTGCCAGCAGCGGGTCCAACACAGATACGCAGTATTTT,CASSGSNTDTQYF,TRBJ2-3,TRBV7-9,few,.
TGTGCCAGCAGCTTATCGGGACAGGGTAAAGAGACCCAGTACTTC,CASSLSGQGKETQYF,TRBJ2-5,TRBV7-2,many,TRBD1
TGCAGTGCTAGAGATTGGGGACAGGGTTCGGGTCAGCCCCAGCATTTT,CSARDWGQGSGQPQHF,TRBJ1-5,TRBV20-1,.,TRBD1
TGTGCCAGCAGCTTGGATACGGATGAAAAACTGTTTTTT,CASSLDTDEKLFF,TRBJ1-4,TRBV5-4,.,.
TGCGCCGCCTACGACGAGCAGTACTTC,CAAYDEQYF,TRBJ2-7,TRBV10-1,.,.
TGTGCCAGCAGCTTAGGTGGGACTAGCGGGGGAAGCTCCTACGAGCAGTACTTC,CASSLGGTSGGSSYEQYF,TRBJ2-7,TRBV7-9,.,TRBD2
TGTGCCAGCAGTCCTCTAGGAGTAAGCACAGATACGCAGTATTTT,CASSPLGVSTDTQYF,TRBJ2-3,TRBV6-2/TRBV6-3,few,.
TGCAGTGCTAGAGTAAGGATAGGGTACGAGCAGTACTTC,CSARVRIGYEQYF,TRBJ2-7,TRBV20-1,few,.
TGTGCCAGCAGCCCCGACAGACTGATGAACACTGAAGCTTTCTTT,CASSPDRLMNTEAFF,TRBJ1-1,TRBV6-2/TRBV6-3,few,.
TGCGCCAGCAGCACAAGCGGAGGTGGCTCCTACGAGCAGTACTTC,CASSTSGGGSYEQYF,TRBJ2-7,TRBV4-1,.,.
TGTGCCAGCAGGCCAGGGGAGAGCTCTGGAAACACCATATATTTT,CASRPGESSGNTIYF,TRBJ1-3,TRBV6-5,.,.
TGTGCCAGCAGCCCTCAAGCGGGAAGATACAATGAGCAGTACTTC,CASSPQAGRYNEQYF,TRBJ2-7,TRBV28,few,TRBD2
TGTGCCAGCAGTTTAAGCTGGGCAGAGGCCAAAGAGACCCAGTACTTC,CASSLSWAEAKETQYF,TRBJ2-5,TRBV27,.,.
TGTGCCAGCAGCTTGTTTGGGACAGCCTCCTACAATGAGCAGTTCTTC,CASSLFGTASYNEQFF,TRBJ2-1,TRBV5-6,.,TRBD1
TGTGCCAGTAGTATTGACGGGGGGAGCTCCTACAATGAGCAGTACTTC,CASSIDGGSSYNEQYF,TRBJ2-7,TRBV19,.,TRBD2
TGTGCCAGCAGCTTAGTCATTGAGCAGGGGGCAGGGAACACTGAAGCTTTCTTT,CASSLVIEQGAGNTEAFF,TRBJ1-1,TRBV7-8,.,TRBD1
TGCAGTGTCCAGACTACTAACTATGGCTACACCTTC,CSVQTTNYGYTF,TRBJ1-2,TRBV20-1,.,.
TGTGCCAGCAGCCCGCCCGGGGGCGGTCGGGAAAAACTGTTTTTT,CASSPPGGGREKLFF,TRBJ1-4,TRBV12-3/TRBV12-4,few,.
TGCAGCGTCGAGACTCGTAACTATGGCTACACCTTC,CSVETRNYGYTF,TRBJ1-2,TRBV20-1,once,.
TGCAGGCCGGGACTAGCGGGAGTAGGGGAGACCCAGTACTTC,CRPGLAGVGETQYF,TRBJ2-5,TRBV20-1,few,TRBD2
TGTGCCACCAGCAGAGGAGGACAGGGGTTAACTTACGAGCGGTACTTC,CATSRGGQGLTYERYF,TRBJ2-7,TRBV15,.,TRBD1
TGTGCCAGCAGCGTAGGAAGTCGGGCGGATCAAAATTCACCCCTCCACTTT,CASSVGSRADQNSPLHF,TRBJ1-6,TRBV9,.,.
TGTGCCTGGAGTGTGGTTTCGTCGGGCCCGAGGGTCTACGAGCAGTACTTC,CAWSVVSSGPRVYEQYF,TRBJ2-7,TRBV30,few,.
TGTGCCAGCAGCTTAGCCCAGGGTGGAGTGGGTGCCAAAAACATTCAGTACTTC,CASSLAQGGVGAKNIQYF,TRBJ2-4,TRBV7-9,.,.
TGTGCCAGCAGTTTCCGCCTCGACGAGCAGTACTTC,CASSFRLDEQYF,TRBJ2-7,TRBV12-3/TRBV12-4,many,.
TGCAGTGCTAGAGATTGGCCGGGGCTCGAGACCCAGTACTTC,CSARDWPGLETQYF,TRBJ2-5,TRBV20-1,.,.